The 10 T cell receptor beta chains reported below all come from one sample, sequenced in a study of cytomegalovirus exposure and HLA in healthy donors. The method was immunoSEQ multiplex PCR; TCRdb's version includes in-frame clones alone and lacks a portion of them. The sample shows 90,000 to 120,000 clones, around 85% of them seen only once. The source material was PBMCs. The receptors derive from a woman between 18 and 29 years old in good health and CMV-seronegative.

The rearrangement joins TRBV11-2 to TRBJ1-1; D is perhaps TRBD1 (6 bases). Germline CDR1 reads SGHAT; CDR2 reads FQNNGV. V lost 5 bases to trimming and J lost 3 bases, with 19 bases between them. The CDR3 is made up of 16 amino acids. CDR3 sequence (DNA): TGTGCCAGCAGCGCAGTCACGGGGGGCGCGGACACTGAAGCTTTCTTT. It codes for CASSAVTGGADTEAFF.

The V and J genes are TRBV27 and TRBJ2-7; D not resolved. The V gene lost 3 bases and the J gene lost 0 bases, with 9 bases spanning the gap. Germline CDR1 reads MNHEY; CDR2 reads SMNVEV (reference sequence). The CDR3 runs 14 residues. For the CDR3, the DNA is TGTGCCAGCAGTTTGGCAGGCAGCTCCTACGAGCAGTACTTC. Protein product: CASSLAGSSYEQYF.

The V call is TRBV11-2, the J call TRBJ2-5; D perhaps matches TRBD1 (6 bases). Germline assignment: CDR1 SGHAT and CDR2 FQNNGV. V dropped 4 bases and J dropped 2 bases, with 17 bases sitting between them. There are 16 residues in the CDR3. CDR3 protein: CASSSTGLGLQETQYF. The CDR3 DNA reads TGTGCCAGCAGCTCAACAGGGTTGGGTCTTCAAGAGACCCAGTACTTC.

CDR3 in DNA: TGTGCCAGCAGCGACGGGACTAGCGGGGGGTTCTCCTACAATGAGCAGTTCTTC. It specifies CASSDGTSGGFSYNEQFF. The chain is built from TRBV25-1 and TRBJ2-1, with 15 bases fitting TRBD2. In germline, CDR1 is MGHDK, CDR2 SYGVNS. The CDR3 covers 18 residues. V trimming: 6 bases; J trimming: 0 bases; junction bases outside the gene matches: 6.

This clone was observed once. The J gene is TRBJ1-2, the V gene TRBV7-3; tentatively, D is TRBD1 (5 bases). The CDR3 totals 13 residues. The V and J ends lost 3 bases and 4 bases respectively, with 9 bases between them. Looked up from germline, CDR1 is SGHTA and CDR2 is FQGTGA. This CDR3 reads CASSFSGFYGYTF. DNA of the CDR3: TGTGCCAGCAGCTTCTCAGGGTTCTATGGCTACACCTTC.

This chain connects TRBV27 to TRBJ2-2; D is possibly TRBD1 (6 bases). The length of the CDR3 is 17 residues. Trimming took off 6 bases at V and 1 base at J, with 18 bases between the two ends. CDR1 is MNHEY and CDR2 is SMNVEV in the germline V gene (reference sequence). CDR3 bases: TGTGCCAGCAGACTTTCTTTCACAGGGCGGAACACCGGGGAGCTGTTTTTT. The encoded protein is CASRLSFTGRNTGELFF.

Only one count was recorded for this clone. V and J are TRBV5-1 and TRBJ2-1; possible D gene TRBD1, 5 bases. Looked up from germline, CDR1 is SGHRS and CDR2 is YFSETQ. The CDR3 has 12 amino acids. V was cut by 4 bases and J by 7 bases, with 9 bases left in between. The CDR3 spells CASSPRVNEQFF. DNA of the CDR3: TGCGCCAGCAGCCCCAGGGTGAATGAGCAGTTCTTC.

The chain has TRBV30 and TRBJ1-6; no clear D gene. This CDR3 is built from 11 residues. Germline CDR1 is GTSNPN and CDR2 is SVGIG (reference sequence). V lost 1 base to trimming and J lost 10 bases, with 5 bases between them. Written as DNA, the CDR3 is TGTGCCTGGAGTGAGGAGTCACCCCTCCACTTT. Amino acid sequence: CAWSEESPLHF.

The gene calls are TRBV5-1 and TRBJ1-4; D remains unclear. Germline V gives CDR1 SGHRS, CDR2 YFSETQ. This CDR3 region has 14 residues. Between the trimmed V and J ends, which lost 1 base and 0 bases, there was a span of 4 bases. The CDR3 is CASSLPATNEKLFF. DNA of the CDR3: TGCGCCAGCAGCTTGCCTGCAACTAATGAAAAACTGTTTTTT.

A word on this clone: Other DNA sequences within the sample encode an identical CDR3. CDR3 sequence (DNA): TGTGCCAGCAGTTTAGGGGGAGGTACTGAAGCTTTCTTT. This gives the protein CASSLGGGTEAFF. This chain joins TRBV27 and TRBJ1-1; a possible D gene is TRBD1 (5 bases). Looked up from germline, CDR1 is MNHEY and CDR2 is SMNVEV (reference sequence). The CDR3 extends over 13 amino acids. The V gene lost 2 bases and the J gene lost 5 bases, with 9 bases spanning the gap.